This TCR beta chain was captured by sequencing in a study of cytomegalovirus exposure and HLA in healthy donors (dated by TCRdb to about 2017). As for the study more broadly: According to an earlier analysis of a few hundred of the donors, roughly 180 million T cells yielded 95 million to 140 million unique TCR beta sequences and approximately 300 Gb of sequence data. Around 300 gigabases of sequencing data and 78 million or so unique TCR sequences were included in an early release covering roughly 700 HLA-typed donors. Among the roughly 390 genotyped donors, approximately 82% belonged to the genetic ancestry cluster associated with self-reported Caucasian donors. The study aimed to test whether signatures of past pathogen exposure could be identified by cataloging public T cell receptors. The T cell repertoires of 666 subjects were profiled by immunosequencing and related to cytomegalovirus serostatus. In addition to the first cohort of 650 to 750 subjects, a separate validation cohort of around 110 different subjects was used. The study combined high-throughput TCR immunosequencing, statistical association of individual TCRs with disease status, and machine learning to predict cytomegalovirus infection status. To study patterns of TCR occurrence, a later analysis re-analyzed previously published TCR beta repertoires from around 660 donors and added high-resolution HLA genotyping. Rather than using new phenotypic data, the later analysis identified candidate immune exposures from TCR beta sequences and from how often those sequences occurred across donors. An earlier analysis of approximately 500 of the donors applied high-throughput TCR beta sequencing to assess whether each TCR beta V gene segment acted as functional or pseudogenic. Donor age, sex, ethnicity and CMV serostatus were collected together with the repertoire data. A later genetic analysis used genome-wide SNP genotypes for about three fifths of the 666 donors, treating that subset as a discovery cohort. Every discovery cohort repertoire had been produced on one sequencing platform. HLA typing included class I and class II loci at four-digit resolution. The number of typed donors differed by locus: about 620-640 for A, B, C, DRB1 and DQB1; approximately 540 for DQA1; approximately 600 for DPA1; and around 470 for DPB1. A few DR-DQ haplotypes were treated as single units for association and clustering because of strong linkage in the cohort. Among a few hundred genotyped donors of the cohort, an average of approximately 240,000 unique TCR beta nucleotide sequences were sequenced per donor, around 20% of them non-productive.

From the cysteine through the phenylalanine, the CDR3 covers 13 amino acids. Here the CDR3 DNA is all that survives: 39 bases in frame from base 1. CDR1 and CDR2, looked up from the germline V gene, are SGHAT and FQNNGV. Between the V and J ends, shortened by 6 bases and 1 base respectively, the junction contains 8 bases. The protocol used for the library was the immunoSEQ multiplex PCR assay. For the multiplex PCR, a mixture combining 60 forward primers for TCR Vbeta segments and 13 reverse primers for TCR Jbeta segments was used. A multiplex PCR assay on genomic DNA amplified the CDR3 region of rearranged TCR beta genes. Amplified TCR beta libraries were sequenced as 87-base-pair reads on the Illumina HiSeq System. As for the authors' bioinformatics: Across the 600 to 700 repertoires, a later analysis counted about 81 million unique TCR beta chains, 9 million to 14 million of which were shared by at least two donors. Raw reads were error-corrected and collapsed into unique sequences by a nearest-neighbor algorithm in which closely related sequences were merged to remove PCR and sequencing errors. Alignment of CDR3 sequences to IMGT reference sequences was used to assign V, D and J gene segments. For a sequence to be retained, a match of at least six nucleotides was required to both a V gene segment and a J gene segment. Rearrangements were called productive when the CDR3 lacked stop codons and stayed in frame with V and J; all others were non-productive. Following IMGT convention, CDR3 was defined as the stretch from the second conserved V-encoded cysteine up to the conserved J-encoded phenylalanine. Sequences without an unambiguous match to a single V gene segment were excluded from the earlier analysis of about 640 of the donors. In an earlier analysis of about 590 of the donors, a V segment was called functional when productive rearrangements were above 56.7%, and segregating when the standard deviation between donors exceeded 5%. A statistical classification framework was developed to diagnose cytomegalovirus status using the catalog of TCR beta chain sequences. In a later analysis, V and J genes were assigned by comparing TCR nucleotide sequences against IMGT/GENE-DB human TR gene sequences. The TCRdist pipeline was used in a later analysis to assign CDR3 sequences and most-parsimonious VDJ recombination scenarios. In a later analysis, each TCR beta chain was defined by its CDR3 amino acid sequence together with its V-gene family, and reads without a unique V-gene family were excluded. In a later analysis, around 600 highly shared, low-generation-probability nucleotide sequences were removed to address suspected cross-contamination and a sequencing artifact. A later analysis calculated a clonal expansion index for each public chain from normalized within-repertoire ranks of inferred template counts. Generation probabilities in a later analysis came from a VDJ recombination model fitted to out-of-frame rearrangements, and those results were checked against IGoR. In a later analysis, hypergeometric tests were used to score TCR-TCR, TCR-HLA and TCR-CMV co-occurrence, with a repertoire-size bias correction applied to TCR pairs. False discovery rates were estimated in a later analysis by permuting HLA or CMV assignments 20 times. In a later analysis, co-occurring TCRs were grouped using DBSCAN, with TCRdist sequence similarity added in when clustering inside HLA-allele-positive subsets. Repertoires with fewer than 30,000 or more than 120,000 public chains, plus five repertoires with anomalous nucleotide sharing, were excluded from co-occurrence clustering. Entries here come from immuneACCESS through TCRdb and include only in-frame sequences with V and J called. Some clones fail to appear in such tables; in the studies checked, an unresolved V gene covers under half of the shortfall, and the cause of the remainder is unknown. That table furnishes V, J and clone size, whereas the DNA furnished D and trimming. The sample table records about 190,000 clones. 6.5% of the sample belongs to the ten largest clones.

Concerning this clone itself: No antigen is known for it.

What the authors observed across the whole study: Because counts were too low, roughly 16 rarely observed V segments, including chromosome 9 orphons, were left out of the earlier analysis of 587 of the donors. Broadly in line with IMGT annotations, most TCR beta V segments showed up in productive rearrangements about 87% or about 30% of the time in an earlier analysis of approximately 600 of the donors. Roughly uniform sequencing depth across donors was assumed in presence/absence analyses, although this assumption may not hold. Most TCR sequences were seen in very few donors, while some public TCRs were found in many individuals. A cluster of highly shared sequence variants was judged likely to be a technical artifact of the sequencing pipeline. HLA typing was unavailable for some donors at each locus, so association tests used only the typed subset. This cohort had only TCR beta chains sequenced, and the lack of alpha or paired-chain data limited which features could be detected. The study gave a list of around 170 TCR beta chains associated with cytomegalovirus. The only immune exposure information available for the cohort was CMV serostatus. In both the original and validation cohorts, the classifier was reported to diagnose cytomegalovirus status with high specificity and sensitivity. A later analysis reported that several top co-occurrence clusters appeared linked to parvovirus B19, influenza, CMV and Epstein-Barr virus. When HLA alleles, especially DR and DQ, strongly co-occurred, TCR associations were difficult to assign to individual alleles. A later analysis found that TCR association rates varied across HLA loci, with DRB1 alleles showing the most associated TCRs and HLA-C alleles the fewest. A later analysis found that HLA-associated TCR beta chains were more clonally expanded and had lower generation probabilities than equally common non-associated chains. In vitro tests confirmed that a few of the cytomegalovirus-associated TCR beta chains recognize cytomegalovirus antigens. Specific HLA alleles were associated with 16,951 TCR beta sequences at a false discovery rate of 0.05 in a later analysis. Most CMV-associated TCR beta chains appeared to be HLA-restricted in a later analysis, and the HLA associations seemed to be driven largely by CMV exposure. A later genetic analysis associated a missense DCLRE1C variant with V-gene and J-gene trimming of TCR beta chains, and an independent cohort replicated the association. A further reported finding was that TCR beta sequences accurately predicted the HLA-A and HLA-B alleles for most subjects in the first cohort. The 87-base-pair reads could not distinguish some IMGT-functional V segments, including TRBV6-2 and TRBV6-3, so those segments were excluded. It was suggested by the authors that the approach could potentially be generalized to other disease states and immunological phenotypes. According to a later genetic analysis, donors in an Asian-associated ancestry cluster had fewer N-insertions in productive TCRs than the roughly 700-donor mean. Correlated functional status among segregating V segments might reflect linkage disequilibrium, but an unknown experimental factor could not be ruled out.

The cohort consisted of 600 or so healthy bone marrow donors. Cohort members were all nominally healthy when sampled, although unrecorded immune exposures were likely present. The donor tested CMV seronegative and was one of the 352 seronegative cohort members. Every donor gave a peripheral blood sample, and the peripheral blood mononuclear cells from that sample were used for TCR beta sequencing. Genomic DNA was extracted from the blood cell samples with the Qiagen DNeasy Blood Extraction Kit. This chain is built from TRBV11-2 and TRBJ2-3, with the D gene uncertain. This sequence originates from a man aged 25-40 years in good health and CMV-seronegative. The sequenced sample consisted of PBMCs. CDR3 sequence: CASSLPGTDTQYF. The DNA sequence is as follows: TGTGCCAGCAGTCTACCCGGCACAGATACGCAGTATTTT.